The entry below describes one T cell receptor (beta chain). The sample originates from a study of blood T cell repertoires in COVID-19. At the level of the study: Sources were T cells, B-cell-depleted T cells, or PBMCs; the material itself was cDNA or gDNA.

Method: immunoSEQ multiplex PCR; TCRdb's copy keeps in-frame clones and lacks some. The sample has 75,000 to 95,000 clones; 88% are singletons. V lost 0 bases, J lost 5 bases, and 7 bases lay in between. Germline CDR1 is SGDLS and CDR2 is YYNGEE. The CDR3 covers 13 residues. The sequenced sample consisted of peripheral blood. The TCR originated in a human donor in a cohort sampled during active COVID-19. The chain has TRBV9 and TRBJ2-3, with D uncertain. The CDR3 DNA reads TGTGCCAGCAGCGTAGCAGATGAAGATACGCAGTATTTT. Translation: CASSVADEDTQYF.